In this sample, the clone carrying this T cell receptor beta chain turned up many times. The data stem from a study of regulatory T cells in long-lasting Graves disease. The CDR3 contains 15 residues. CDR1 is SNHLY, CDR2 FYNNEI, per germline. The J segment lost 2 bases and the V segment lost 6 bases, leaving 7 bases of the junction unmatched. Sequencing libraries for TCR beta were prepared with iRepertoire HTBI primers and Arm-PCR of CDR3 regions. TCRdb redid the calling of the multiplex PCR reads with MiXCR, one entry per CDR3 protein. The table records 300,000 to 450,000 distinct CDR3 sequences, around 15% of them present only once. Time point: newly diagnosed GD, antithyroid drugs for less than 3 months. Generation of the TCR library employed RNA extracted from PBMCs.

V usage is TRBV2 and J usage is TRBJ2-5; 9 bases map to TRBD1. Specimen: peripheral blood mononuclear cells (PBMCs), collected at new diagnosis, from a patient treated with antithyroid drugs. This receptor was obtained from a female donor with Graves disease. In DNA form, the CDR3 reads TGTGCCAGCAGGGTGGGGACAGGGCCACAAGAGACCCAGTACTTC. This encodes CASRVGTGPQETQYF.